The rows below give T cell receptor beta chains drawn from one sample of a study of blood T cells in healthy people across ages. TCRdb processed the 5' RACE reads anew with MiXCR; each CDR3 protein has one entry. The table lists 800,000 to 950,000 distinct CDR3 sequences, about 29% of them singletons. The data were also submitted as part of a second study, on T cells of mothers and their children.

Sequences were obtained from blood. Receptors originate from a woman aged 40 to 50 in good health. CDR3s include the opening cysteine and the closing phenylalanine or tryptophan. The D gene is left open where the match is weak.

>16|NA|TRBV4-3
CAGSQDRKGTGYGYTF
>15|NA|TRBV4-2
CASSQEGWSTDTQYF
>17|NA|TRBV5-5
CASSLGGFIGSGNTIYF
>16|NA|TRBV4-1
CASSQDLVAGGNEQFF
>13|NA|TRBV5-1
CASGFMDFDEQFF
>16|NA|TRBV11-2
CASSLRPGGGTDTQYF
>14|NA|TRBV7-8
CASSLKRVAYEQYF
>13|NA|TRBV10-3
CAISSGAQETQYF
>15|TRBD2|TRBV5-1
CASSPAGGSPDTQYF
>15|NA|TRBV7-3
CASGLVGTLGETQYF
>14|TRBD1|TRBV7-6
CASSLGTGSETRYF
>18|NA|TRBV29-1
CSVPPGRRDPYSNQPQHF
>16|TRBD2|TRBV28
CASIPTTGLAYNEQFF
>15|TRBD1|TRBV20-1
CSAEERQGGSYEQYF
>11|NA|TRBV29-1
CSVRNTGELFF
>17|TRBD2|TRBV28
CASSRPPGLALGDTQYF
>14|TRBD1|TRBV30
CAWYGGTGKNEAFF
>15|NA|TRBV30
CAWNQGGSSSYEQYF
>15|TRBD2|TRBV7-8
CASSPQRGGRDEQYF
>14|NA|TRBV20-1
CSARVGQSAYEQYF
>14|TRBD2|TRBV5-1
CASTQRGSTDTQYF
>16|TRBD2|TRBV5-1
CASSPELAGGDDEQYF
>16|NA|TRBV9
CASSVAVSAGANVLTF
>14|TRBD1|TRBV12-3/TRBV12-4
CASRGQGTTGELFF
>15|NA|TRBV6-6
CASSPVQGGSYEQYF
>13|NA|TRBV7-8
CASSPAPPYEQYF
>16|NA|TRBV20-1
CSARGGVGGAADTQYF
>12|NA|TRBV30
CAWSSPLGEQYF
>15|NA|TRBV7-3
CASSLSGGWVTEAFF
>15|TRBD1|TRBV7-6
CASSPAGTVNTEAFF
>18|TRBD2|TRBV7-3
CASSSDGLAGGPYNEQFF
>13|NA|TRBV28
CASRITPGYDYTF
>14|TRBD1|TRBV25-1
CASSDGRGYYGYTF
>14|NA|TRBV7-3
CASSSGPTTDTQYF
>15|NA|TRBV6-1
CASSDQGTPNEKLFF
>14|NA|TRBV12-3/TRBV12-4
CASSWRELNQPQHF
>13|NA|TRBV7-3
CASSGASGSGYTF
>13|TRBD1|TRBV5-1
CASSIDRGYEQYF
>11|NA|TRBV29-1
CSVLYTHEQYF
>14|NA|TRBV28
CASNGRVLTRELFF
>14|NA|TRBV20-1
CSAERPGNTDTQYF
>15|TRBD1|TRBV28
CASSLPTRGLETQYF
>18|TRBD1|TRBV20-1
CSASPPRDRGRGNEKLFF
>15|NA|TRBV5-1
CASSLEGNMNTEAFF
>13|TRBD1|TRBV29-1
CSVYRGRYNEQFF
>16|NA|TRBV15
CATSSSFRGFDNEQFF
>14|NA|TRBV28
CASSRGGLRGNAFF
>14|NA|TRBV5-1
CASTPFTQNTEAFF
>16|NA|TRBV7-2
CASSLRRGRDNSPLHF
>16|NA|TRBV4-3
CASSQGRFPGRYEQYF
>16|NA|TRBV18
CASSPSPGGSSTEAFF